The clone carrying this TCR beta chain was counted between two and nine times. Study processing details: How many nucleated cells were present was estimated from reference gene primer amplification. Sequencing used immunoSEQ multiplex PCR; TCRdb keeps in-frame clones, though not all of them. V, J and clone size derive from that table, while D and trimming were established from the DNA sequence. The table shows about 90,000 clones, with 85% to 95% occurring only once. This entry belongs to a study of blood T cell repertoires in COVID-19. Study at large: COVID-19 samples from acute and convalescent phases originated in the United States, Italy and Spain. Sources were T cells, B-cell-depleted T cells, or PBMCs; the material itself was cDNA or gDNA.

The sequence was collected from a woman aged 60-75 years with active COVID-19. The sequencing input was peripheral blood.

The CDR3 coding sequence is TGTGCCAGCAGCTTGGTTGCCGGGACAGCTAGGGATGAGCAGTACTTC. This translates into CASSLVAGTARDEQYF. The J gene is TRBJ2-7, the V gene TRBV5-6; 7 nucleotides align to TRBD1. Per germline, CDR1 SGHDT and CDR2 YYEEEE. The CDR3 contains 16 residues. V was pared by 0 bases and J by 7 bases, with 13 bases of the junction left unmatched.